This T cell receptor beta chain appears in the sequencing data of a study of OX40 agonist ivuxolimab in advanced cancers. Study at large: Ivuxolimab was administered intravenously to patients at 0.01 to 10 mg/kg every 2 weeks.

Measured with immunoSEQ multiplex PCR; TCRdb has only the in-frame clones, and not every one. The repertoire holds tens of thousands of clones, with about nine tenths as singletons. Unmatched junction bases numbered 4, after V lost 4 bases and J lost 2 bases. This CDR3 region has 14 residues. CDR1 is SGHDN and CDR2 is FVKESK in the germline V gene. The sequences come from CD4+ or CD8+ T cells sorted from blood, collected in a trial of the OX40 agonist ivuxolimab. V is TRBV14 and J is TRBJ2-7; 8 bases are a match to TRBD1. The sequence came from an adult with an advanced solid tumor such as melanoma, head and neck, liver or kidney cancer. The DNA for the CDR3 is TGTGCCAGCAGCCCCGGGACAGGCCCCTACGAGCAGTACTTC. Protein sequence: CASSPGTGPYEQYF. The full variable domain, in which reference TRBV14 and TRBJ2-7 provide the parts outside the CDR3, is EAGVTQFPSHSVIEKGQTVTLRCDPISGHDNLYWYRRVMGKEIKFLLHFVKESKQDESGMPNNRFLAERTGGTYSTLKVQPAELEDSGVYFCASSPGTGPYEQYFGPGTRLTVT.